These 26 T cell receptor beta chains came from one sample sequenced in a study of T cells in Graves' hyperthyroidism and ophthalmopathy. Researchers took RNA transcripts and amplified the TCR beta CDR3 regions from them. First-round RT-PCR with HTBI primers amplified the TCR CDR3 region. A single record per CDR3 protein comes from TCRdb applying MiXCR to the multiplex PCR reads. The sample has approximately 200,000 distinct CDR3 sequences, about 17% seen once. Input material: blood. These receptors were obtained from a man aged 35 to 55 with Graves' hyperthyroidism.

This clonotype was seen many times. V is TRBV7-2 and J is TRBJ2-1, with 9 bases that match TRBD2. Germline assignment: CDR1 SGHTA and CDR2 FQGNSA. J was trimmed by 9 bases and V by 3 bases; bases with no gene match: 12. This CDR3 is 16 amino acids long. The CDR3 reads CASSFTSGGLGTEQFF. In DNA, the CDR3 is TGTGCCAGCAGCTTCACGAGCGGGGGGTTAGGAACTGAGCAGTTCTTC.

A few counts support this clonotype. Possible read error: a much larger clone is one base away. The chain employs TRBV11-2 and TRBJ1-1, with TRBD1 matching 8 bases. The CDR3 spans 14 residues. Germline assignment: CDR1 SGHAT and CDR2 FQNNGV. This CDR3 is CTSSSSDRGTEAFF. The CDR3 region has the DNA TGTACCAGCAGCTCCTCCGACAGGGGCACTGAAGCTTTCTTT.

This clonotype came up a few times. The chain recombines TRBV2 with TRBJ1-3; no clear D. CDR1 and CDR2 from the germline V gene are SNHLY and FYNNEI. The CDR3 sequence is 13 residues long. V dropped 8 bases and J dropped 2 bases, with 10 bases sitting between them. CDR3 in amino acids: CASRTDAGNTIYF. The CDR3 DNA reads TGTGCCAGCCGTACAGACGCTGGAAACACCATATATTTT.

This clonotype was counted at least ten times. The chain uses TRBV5-1 and TRBJ1-3, with D uncertain. Germline V gene lookup returns CDR1 SGHRS and CDR2 YFSETQ. Trimming pared 0 bases from V and 5 bases from J, leaving 6 bases between. This CDR3 is built from 13 residues. CDR3 nucleotide sequence: TGCGCCAGCAGCTTGGACTTTAGAAACACCATATATTTT. As protein: CASSLDFRNTIYF.

This clonotype was seen many times. The chain recombines TRBV5-1 with TRBJ2-3, with D tentatively TRBD2 (5 bases). With 6 bases removed from V and 0 bases from J, the gap between germline ends came to 14 bases. The germline gives CDR1 SGHRS, CDR2 YFSETQ. This CDR3 has 15 residues. The CDR3 DNA reads as TGCGCCAGCACCCTGGGCGGGTCTAGCACAGATACGCAGTATTTT. As protein: CASTLGGSSTDTQYF. The full variable domain, its missing parts supplied by reference TRBV5-1 and TRBJ2-3, is KAGVTQTPRYLIKTRGQQVTLSCSPISGHRSVSWYQQTPGQGLQFLFEYFSETQRNKGNFPGRFSGRQFSNSRSEMNVSTLELGDSALYLCASTLGGSSTDTQYFGPGTRLTVL.

On this clonotype: One base away lies a much larger clone, so this may be a sequencing read error. The gene calls are TRBV7-9 and TRBJ2-1, with 10 bases identical to TRBD1. The end of the DNA fits TRBJ2-7 better, so the J call may be wrong. Looked up from germline, CDR1 is SEHNR and CDR2 is FQNEAQ (reference sequence). The CDR3 sequence is 14 residues long. Here the CDR3 reads CASSWGTGANEQYF. The CDR3 bases are TGTGCCAGCAGCTGGGGGACAGGGGCTAATGAGCAGTACTTC.

There are many counts of this clonotype. This rearrangement joins TRBV5-1 to TRBJ2-1, with TRBD2 matching 13 bases. V lost 6 bases and J lost 6; bases outside the gene matches: 3. The CDR3 consists of 14 residues. The germline V gene has CDR1 SGHRS and CDR2 YFSETQ. This CDR3 is CASTGLAGVNEQFF. The CDR3 coding sequence is TGCGCCAGCACCGGACTAGCGGGGGTCAATGAGCAGTTCTTC.

This clonotype was counted ten times or more. The chain couples TRBV20-1 to TRBJ1-2; a weak D match, TRBD1 (5 bases). CDR1 and CDR2 from the germline V gene are DFQATT and SNEGSKA (reference sequence). Trimming shortened V by 5 bases and J by 0 bases, and 13 bases separated the two germline ends. The CDR3 runs 14 residues. The CDR3 region is CSAHDSYSNYGYTF. The CDR3 nucleotides are TGCAGTGCTCACGACAGCTACTCTAACTATGGCTACACCTTC.

This clonotype was observed at least ten times. This chain links TRBV18 with TRBJ2-7; 10 nucleotides match TRBD1. There are 15 residues in the CDR3. In germline, CDR1 is KGHSH, CDR2 LQKENI. Trimming at V came to 3 bases and at J to 3 bases, leaving 5 bases not matched to a gene. The CDR3: CASSPLGTGDYEQYF. The CDR3 region has the DNA TGTGCCAGCTCACCCCTTGGGACAGGGGACTACGAGCAGTACTTC.

A note on this clonotype: A much larger clone lies one base from this, so it may be a read error. J is TRBJ2-1 and V is TRBV7-2; 8 bases map to TRBD2. Germline values: CDR1 SGHTA, CDR2 FQGNSA. CDR3 size: 20 residues. The CDR3 loop reads CVSSPAFAGGTRSSYNEQFF. DNA of the CDR3: TGTGTCAGCAGCCCAGCCTTTGCGGGGGGAACTAGGAGCTCCTACAATGAGCAGTTCTTC.

This chain joins TRBV11-2 and TRBJ2-3; 10 bases fit TRBD2. CDR1 and CDR2 from the germline V gene are SGHAT and FQNNGV. The CDR3 spans 14 residues. V lost 8 bases to trimming and J lost 5 bases; unmatched junction nucleotides: 7. The CDR3 is CASGQAGGQDTQYF. The CDR3 bases are TGTGCCAGCGGCCAAGCGGGGGGGCAAGATACGCAGTATTTT.

The chain recombines TRBV2 with TRBJ1-2; the D gene is possibly TRBD1 (5 bases). This CDR3 comprises 13 residues. Germline V lookup: CDR1 SNHLY, CDR2 FYNNEI. V was pared by 6 bases and J by 4 bases, with 12 bases between. The CDR3: CASSAAGTYGYTF. For the CDR3, the DNA is TGTGCCAGCAGCGCAGCCGGGACCTATGGCTACACCTTC. The complete variable domain, with remaining parts taken from reference TRBV2 and TRBJ1-2, reads EPEVTQTPSHQVTQMGQEVILRCVPISNHLYFYWYRQILGQKVEFLVSFYNNEISEKSEIFDDQFSVERPDGSNFTLKIRSTKLEDSAMYFCASSAAGTYGYTFGSGTRLTVV.

This clonotype has at least ten counts. V and J are TRBV30 and TRBJ1-4; D is undetermined. CDR1 and CDR2 from the germline V gene are GTSNPN and SVGIG (reference sequence). V was trimmed by 0 bases and J by 2 bases, leaving 10 bases between them. The CDR3 runs 15 residues. Written as DNA, the CDR3 is TGTGCCTGGAGTGTCCCCACCAACACTAATGAAAAACTGTTTTTT. Its translation is CAWSVPTNTNEKLFF. The full variable domain, with the rest looked up from reference TRBV30 and TRBJ1-4, is SQTIHQWPATLVQPVGSPLSLECTVEGTSNPNLYWYRQAAGRGLQLLFYSVGIGQISSEVPQNLSASRPQDRQFILSSKKLLLSDSGFYLCAWSVPTNTNEKLFFGSGTQLSVL.

This clonotype has ten or more counts. V and J are TRBV28 and TRBJ1-1, with 7 bases matching TRBD1. The CDR3 covers 14 residues. The germline CDR1 and CDR2 sequences are MDHEN and SYDVKM. Trimming took 3 bases from V and 1 from J; bases not matched to a gene: 2. The CDR3 DNA reads as TGTGCCAGCAGTTTTCGGACAGGGAACACTGAAGCTTTCTTT. Amino acids: CASSFRTGNTEAFF.

This clonotype was observed a handful of times. V usage is TRBV19 and J usage is TRBJ2-1; 9 bases are shared with TRBD1. Per the germline V gene, CDR1 is LNHDA and CDR2 is SQIVND (reference sequence). The CDR3 contains 15 residues. After removal of 9 bases from V and 4 bases from J, the junction contained 10 bases not matched to a gene. For the CDR3, the DNA is TGTGCCAGCACATTGGACAGGGGTCTATACAATGAGCAGTTCTTC. It is translated as CASTLDRGLYNEQFF.

There are many counts of this clonotype. The V and J genes are TRBV18 and TRBJ2-3; 7 bases map to TRBD2. The CDR3 covers 15 residues. Germline CDR1 is KGHSH and CDR2 is LQKENI. Losses at the gene ends were 2 bases for V and 5 bases for J; bases not matched to a gene: 7. CDR3 coding DNA: TGTGCCAGCTCACCAGCGGGGGACCCGGGAGATACGCAGTATTTT. Translation: CASSPAGDPGDTQYF.

In its sample, this clonotype was seen a few times. The gene calls are TRBV5-8 and TRBJ1-6; D gene ambiguous. V lost 2 bases, J lost 9 bases, and 12 bases lay in between. In germline, CDR1 is SGHTS, CDR2 YDEGEE. The CDR3 covers 14 residues. The CDR3 nucleotides read TGTGCCAGCAGCTTTCGGGGATCTGCTTCACCCCTCCACTTT. Translated: CASSFRGSASPLHF. Full variable domain (missing parts from reference TRBV5-8 and TRBJ1-6): EAGVTQSPTHLIKTRGQQATLRCSPISGHTSVYWYQQALGLGLQFLLWYDEGEERNRGNFPPRFSGRQFPNYSSELNVNALELEDSALYLCASSFRGSASPLHFGNGTRLTVT.

The table lists this clonotype with many counts. The CDR3 DNA sequence: TGTGCCAGCAGCTTCATAGTATCAGGGGTAAACAATGAGCAGTTCTTC. Translated, it gives CASSFIVSGVNNEQFF. V is TRBV7-8 and J is TRBJ2-1; D may be TRBD1 (6 bases). The V gene lost 3 bases and the J gene lost 5 bases, with 17 bases spanning the gap. From germline, CDR1 is SGHVS and CDR2 FQNEAQ. The CDR3 is made up of 16 amino acids.

This clonotype came up many times. V and J are TRBV5-1 and TRBJ2-5; 12 nucleotides align to TRBD2. CDR3 length equals 15 residues. Germline V gives CDR1 SGHRS, CDR2 YFSETQ. Trimming at V came to 4 bases and at J to 3 bases, leaving 4 bases not matched to a gene. The CDR3 sequence is CASSATSGGEETQYF. The CDR3 bases are TGCGCCAGCAGCGCGACTAGCGGGGGAGAAGAGACCCAGTACTTC.

Only one count was recorded for this clonotype. The gene calls are TRBV29-1 and TRBJ2-5; D is possibly TRBD1 or TRBD2 (6 bases each). V was shortened by 5 bases and J by 4 bases, with 14 bases between the two germline ends. The CDR3 is made up of 13 amino acids. Germline V CDR1 and CDR2: SQVTM, ANQGSEA. CDR3 sequence: CSVRLGGGETQYF. The DNA for the CDR3 is TGCAGCGTTCGGTTAGGGGGAGGAGAGACCCAGTACTTC. Full variable domain (missing parts from reference TRBV29-1 and TRBJ2-5): SAVISQKPSRDICQRGTSLTIQCQVDSQVTMMFWYRQQPGQSLTLIATANQGSEATYESGFVIDKFPISRPNLTFSTLTVSNMSPEDSSIYLCSVRLGGGETQYFGPGTRLLVL.

This clonotype was detected ten times or more. The V gene is TRBV20-1, the J gene TRBJ2-5, with TRBD1 as a possible D gene (5 bases). Per the germline V gene, CDR1 is DFQATT and CDR2 is SNEGSKA (reference sequence). Trimming took off 5 bases at V and 7 bases at J, with 11 bases between the two ends. This CDR3 has 11 amino acids. CDR3 bases: TGCAGTGCTTCTCTAAGGGGGACCCAGTACTTC. This sequence encodes CSASLRGTQYF.

The chain joins TRBV4-2 to TRBJ1-1, with D possibly TRBD1 on 5 matching bases. From germline, CDR1 is LGHNA and CDR2 YNFKEQ. This CDR3 has 12 amino acids. The ends were cut back, 2 bases at V and 5 bases at J, with 6 bases in the middle. CDR3 nucleotides: TGTGCCAGCAGCCAACAGGGTACTGAAGCTTTCTTT. Its translation: CASSQQGTEAFF.

This clonotype was detected once. The chain joins TRBV7-6 to TRBJ2-3, with D perhaps TRBD2 (7 bases). V lost 0 bases, J lost 5 bases, and 12 bases lay in between. Germline values: CDR1 SGHVS, CDR2 FNYEAQ. The CDR3 extends over 15 amino acids. Here the CDR3 DNA reads TGTGCCAGCAGCTTAGCGGAGGGGGGGCAAGATACGCAGTATTTT. It encodes CASSLAEGGQDTQYF. Drawing the rest from reference TRBV7-6 and TRBJ2-3, the complete variable domain is GAGVSQSPRYKVTKRGQDVALRCDPISGHVSLYWYRQALGQGPEFLTYFNYEAQQDKSGLPNDRFSAERPEGSISTLTIQRTEQRDSAMYRCASSLAEGGQDTQYFGPGTRLTVL.

This clonotype was seen just once. The genes are TRBV5-1 and TRBJ2-2; 12 bases map to TRBD1. Germline V gene lookup returns CDR1 SGHRS and CDR2 YFSETQ. CDR3 length equals 17 residues. With V trimmed by 0 bases and J by 4 bases, 4 bases remained unmatched. DNA of the CDR3: TGCGCCAGCAGCTTGGCCGGGACAGGGGGCAGCACCGGGGAGCTGTTTTTT. As protein: CASSLAGTGGSTGELFF.

This clonotype was observed at least ten times. The rearrangement links TRBV28 to TRBJ2-1; 8 bases line up with TRBD2. The CDR3 runs to 15 residues. V trimming: 7 bases; J trimming: 3 bases; junction bases outside the gene matches: 8. Looked up from germline, CDR1 is MDHEN and CDR2 is SYDVKM. CDR3: CASTTGGGFYNEQFF. The DNA for the CDR3 is TGTGCCAGCACCACCGGGGGGGGCTTCTACAATGAGCAGTTCTTC.

This clonotype showed up just a few times. This sequence joins TRBV20-1 and TRBJ2-7; 7 bases fit TRBD1. Germline V gene lookup returns CDR1 DFQATT and CDR2 SNEGSKA (reference sequence). V lost 5 bases, J lost 0 bases, and 7 bases stayed unmatched. This CDR3 has 14 amino acids. The CDR3: CSAARNRGSYEQYF. The CDR3 coding sequence is TGCAGTGCTGCCCGAAACAGGGGCTCCTACGAGCAGTACTTC.